The 17 T cell receptor beta chains below come from one sample, sequenced in a study of shared clonotypes between healthy human individuals (dated by TCRdb to 2018 to 2021). Library preparation employed the immunoSEQ multiplex PCR assay. TCRdb carries this immuneACCESS record with in-frame sequences only. Its versions omit some clonotypes, under half of them owing to an unresolved V gene in the studies checked, with the rest unexplained. The sample records 850,000 to 1,200,000 clones, about 80% of which are singletons. The top ten clonotypes cover 1.4% of the sample. Material: memory CD4+ T cells sorted from blood. Sample cell subset or site, as interpreted from the label and publication: CD45RA-negative fraction. The receptors originated from a man aged 18 to 30 in good health.

The chain combines TRBV7-6 with TRBJ2-1; 11 nucleotides line up with TRBD2. The V segment lost 3 bases and the J segment 6 bases; nucleotides outside the gene matches: 1. This CDR3 spans 14 amino acids. Germline assignment: CDR1 SGHVS and CDR2 FNYEAQ. CDR3: CASSFSGRANEQFF. The CDR3 bases are TGTGCCAGCAGCTTTAGCGGGAGGGCCAATGAGCAGTTCTTC.

This clone was recorded a few times. The chain carries TRBV30 and TRBJ1-1; 7 positions agree with TRBD1. V shed 4 bases and J 3 bases; nucleotides not matched to a gene: 8. The germline CDR1 and CDR2 sequences are GTSNPN and SVGIG (reference sequence). The length of the CDR3 is 14 residues. The chain's CDR3 is CAWKSDRLYTEAFF. For the CDR3, the DNA is TGTGCCTGGAAATCGGACAGGCTCTACACTGAAGCTTTCTTT. Using reference TRBV30 and TRBJ1-1 for the parts outside the CDR3, the full variable domain is SQTIHQWPATLVQPVGSPLSLECTVEGTSNPNLYWYRQAAGRGLQLLFYSVGIGQISSEVPQNLSASRPQDRQFILSSKKLLLSDSGFYLCAWKSDRLYTEAFFGQGTRLTVV.

The DNA of the CDR3 is TGCGCCAGCAGCCAAGGGGGCAGCTCAAATGAAAAACTGTTTTTT. It yields the protein CASSQGGSSNEKLFF. The genes are TRBV4-1 and TRBJ1-4; a possible D gene is TRBD1 (5 bases). V was pared by 1 base and J by 5 bases, with 11 bases between. CDR3 length: 15 residues. Germline V gene sequence: CDR1 MGHRA, CDR2 YSYEKL.

V gene TRBV6-6 combines with J gene TRBJ2-1; 9 bases map to TRBD2. Germline V gene lookup returns CDR1 MNHNY and CDR2 SVGAGI (reference sequence). V dropped 0 bases and J dropped 6; count of bases not matched to a gene: 0. This CDR3 contains 14 residues. The CDR3 DNA sequence: TGTGCCAGCAGTTACTCAGCGGGGGGCAATGAGCAGTTCTTC. Translated, it gives CASSYSAGGNEQFF.

This chain joins TRBV6-1 and TRBJ2-7, with TRBD1 identical over 9 bases. Germline lookup yields CDR1 MNHNS and CDR2 SASEGT. Unmatched junction bases numbered 8, after V lost 8 bases and J lost 3 bases. The length of the CDR3 is 14 residues. The DNA of the CDR3 is TGTGCCAGCCTTTACACAGGGGGCAGCTACGAGCAGTACTTC. Its translation is CASLYTGGSYEQYF.

Regarding this clone: A much more abundant neighbour one base away suggests this may be a read error. The chain has TRBV25-1 and TRBJ1-1, with TRBD1 as a possible D gene (5 bases). V gave up 2 bases and J gave up 4 bases, with 8 bases separating them. This CDR3 has 13 residues. The germline V gene encodes CDR1 MGHDK and CDR2 SYGVNS. For the CDR3, the DNA is TGTGCCAGCAGTGAAGGGGGGAGCACTGAAGCTTTCTTT. Translated: CASSEGGSTEAFF.

The chain employs TRBV7-8 and TRBJ2-7, with a tentative D call TRBD2 (5 bases). Germline-derived CDR1 and CDR2 are SGHVS and FQNEAQ. Trimming removed 5 bases from V and 1 base from J, with 15 bases in between. The length of the CDR3 is 15 residues. CDR3 nucleotide sequence: TGTGCCAGCAGCCCCCGAGGGCCTTCATCCTACGAGCAGTACTTC. Translating it yields CASSPRGPSSYEQYF.

This clone came up a few times. The chain uses TRBV5-6 and TRBJ1-4; no definite D call. V lost 2 bases to trimming and J lost 3 bases, with 8 bases between them. This CDR3 comprises 14 residues. The germline V gene encodes CDR1 SGHDT and CDR2 YYEEEE. The CDR3 loop is CASSFYGPNEKLFF. CDR3 in DNA: TGTGCCAGCAGCTTCTACGGGCCTAATGAAAAACTGTTTTTT.

This clone appeared a single time. The rearrangement links TRBV9 to TRBJ2-2; 8 nucleotides match TRBD1. The CDR3 totals 15 residues. J lost 1 base, V lost 5 bases, and 4 bases had no gene match. Germline assignment: CDR1 SGDLS and CDR2 YYNGEE. The CDR3 DNA is TGTGCCAGCAGTAAACAGGGGGAGAACACCGGGGAGCTGTTTTTT. Translation gives CASSKQGENTGELFF.

V usage is TRBV28 and J usage is TRBJ2-3; D not certain. The V and J ends lost 6 bases and 6 bases respectively, with 10 bases between them. The CDR3 is 12 amino acids. Germline assignment: CDR1 MDHEN and CDR2 SYDVKM. Written as DNA, the CDR3 is TGTGCCAGCAGCCCTGTCAGGGATACGCAGTATTTT. Its translation: CASSPVRDTQYF.

The CDR3 loop is CASSQDRGLEETQYF. The CDR3 coding sequence is TGTGCCAGCAGCCAAGACCGAGGACTAGAAGAGACCCAGTACTTC. The rearrangement links TRBV4-2 to TRBJ2-5; TRBD2 matches 7 bases. From germline, CDR1 is LGHNA and CDR2 YNFKEQ. The CDR3 loop spans 15 amino acids. V was clipped by 0 bases and J by 3 bases; unmatched bases: 4.

This chain joins TRBV12-5 and TRBJ2-1; 10 positions match TRBD1. The germline V gene encodes CDR1 LGHNT and CDR2 FRNRAP. Trimming removed 1 base from V and 6 bases from J; junction bases left unmatched: 3. This CDR3 comprises 15 residues. CDR3 region: CASGLGGQGPNEQFF. The CDR3 bases are TGTGCTAGTGGTTTGGGGGGACAGGGGCCCAATGAGCAGTTCTTC.

CDR3 in amino acids: CASSLGASNEKLFF. The CDR3 nucleotides are TGTGCCAGCAGCTTAGGGGCATCTAATGAAAAACTGTTTTTT. This chain joins TRBV11-2 and TRBJ1-4; D unresolved. V gave up 1 base and J gave up 3 bases, with 6 bases separating them. There are 14 residues in the CDR3. Germline V gene data show CDR1 as SGHAT and CDR2 as FQNNGV.

This clone was seen once. The V gene is TRBV29-1, the J gene TRBJ1-2; 7 bases map to TRBD1. The CDR3 contains 11 residues. V gave up 7 bases and J gave up 8 bases; unmatched junction bases: 7. Germline V gene lookup returns CDR1 SQVTM and CDR2 ANQGSEA. DNA of the CDR3: TGCAGCGCCCACAGGGGCGGGGGCTACACCTTC. Translation: CSAHRGGGYTF.

J is TRBJ2-3 and V is TRBV29-1; 10 nucleotides match TRBD2. V gave up 6 bases and J gave up 2 bases; unmatched junction bases: 5. From germline, CDR1 is SQVTM and CDR2 ANQGSEA. This CDR3 is 14 amino acids long. CDR3: CSVLSGGATDTQYF. CDR3 nucleotides: TGCAGCGTCCTCAGCGGGGGGGCCACAGATACGCAGTATTTT.

This clone has a single count. The V gene is TRBV30, the J gene TRBJ2-1; D is unclear. The CDR3 is made up of 11 amino acids. Trimming left V 4 bases short and J 8 bases short, with 9 bases between. Per the germline V gene, CDR1 is GTSNPN and CDR2 is SVGIG (reference sequence). CDR3 in DNA: TGTGCCTGGAAAGGGTTTGATGAGCAGTTCTTC. Translating gives CAWKGFDEQFF.

The rearrangement joins TRBV28 to TRBJ1-5; no firm D call. Per germline, CDR1 MDHEN and CDR2 SYDVKM. The ends were cut back, 7 bases at V and 5 bases at J, with 9 bases in the middle. This CDR3 has 12 amino acids. The CDR3: CASKEGHQPQHF. The CDR3 region has the DNA TGTGCCAGCAAAGAGGGCCATCAGCCCCAGCATTTT.